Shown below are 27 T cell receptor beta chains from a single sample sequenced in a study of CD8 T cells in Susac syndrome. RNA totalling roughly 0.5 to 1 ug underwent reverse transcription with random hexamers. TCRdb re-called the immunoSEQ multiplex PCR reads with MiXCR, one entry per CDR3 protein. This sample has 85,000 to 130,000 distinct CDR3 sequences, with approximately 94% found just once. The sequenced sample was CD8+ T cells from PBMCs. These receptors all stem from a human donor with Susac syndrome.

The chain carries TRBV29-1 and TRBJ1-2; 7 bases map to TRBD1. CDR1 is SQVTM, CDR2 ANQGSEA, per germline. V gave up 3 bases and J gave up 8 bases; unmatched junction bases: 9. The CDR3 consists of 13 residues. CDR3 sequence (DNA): TGCAGCGTTGAGGGGGGGACAGTCTTCGGCTACACCTTC. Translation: CSVEGGTVFGYTF.

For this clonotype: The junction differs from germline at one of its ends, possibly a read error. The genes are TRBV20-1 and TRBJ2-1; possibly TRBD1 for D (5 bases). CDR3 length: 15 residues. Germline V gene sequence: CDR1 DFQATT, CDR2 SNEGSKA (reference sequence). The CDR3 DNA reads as TGCAGTGCTAGGGGATTGGACATCTCAGGCAATGAGCCGTTCTTC. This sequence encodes CSARGLDISGNEPFF.

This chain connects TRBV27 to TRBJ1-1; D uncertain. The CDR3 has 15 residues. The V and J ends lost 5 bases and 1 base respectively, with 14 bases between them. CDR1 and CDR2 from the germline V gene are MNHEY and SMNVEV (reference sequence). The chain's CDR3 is CASSEARRPNTEAFF. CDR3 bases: TGTGCCAGCAGTGAAGCGAGGAGGCCGAACACTGAAGCTTTCTTT.

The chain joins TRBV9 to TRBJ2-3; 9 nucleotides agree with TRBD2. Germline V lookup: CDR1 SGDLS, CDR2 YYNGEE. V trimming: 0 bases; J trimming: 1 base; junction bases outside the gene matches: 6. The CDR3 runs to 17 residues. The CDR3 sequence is CASSVDGGGVGTDTQYF. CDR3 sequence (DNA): TGTGCCAGCAGCGTAGATGGCGGGGGGGTAGGCACAGATACGCAGTATTTT.

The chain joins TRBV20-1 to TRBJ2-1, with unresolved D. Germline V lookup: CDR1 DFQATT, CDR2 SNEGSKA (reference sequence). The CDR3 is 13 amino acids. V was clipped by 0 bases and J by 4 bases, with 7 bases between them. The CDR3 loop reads CSARDLEYNEQFF. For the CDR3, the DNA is TGCAGTGCTAGAGATCTGGAGTACAATGAGCAGTTCTTC.

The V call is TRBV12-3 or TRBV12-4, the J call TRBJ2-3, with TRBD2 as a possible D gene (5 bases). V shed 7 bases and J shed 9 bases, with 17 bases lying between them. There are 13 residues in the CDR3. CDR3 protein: CASIGPVTGTQYF. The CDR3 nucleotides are TGTGCCAGCATAGGACCGGTTACGGGAACGCAGTATTTT.

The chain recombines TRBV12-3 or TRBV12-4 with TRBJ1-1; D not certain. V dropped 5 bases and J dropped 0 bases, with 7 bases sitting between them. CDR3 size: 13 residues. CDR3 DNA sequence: TGTGCCAGCAGTATAGTCCTGAACACTGAAGCTTTCTTT. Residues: CASSIVLNTEAFF.

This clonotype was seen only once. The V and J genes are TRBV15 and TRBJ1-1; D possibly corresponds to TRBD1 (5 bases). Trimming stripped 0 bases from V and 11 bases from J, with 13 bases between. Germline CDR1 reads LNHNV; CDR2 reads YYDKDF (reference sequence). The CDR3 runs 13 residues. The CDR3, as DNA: TGTGCCACCAGCAGAGATCCCAGGGCCGGGGCTTTCTTT. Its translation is CATSRDPRAGAFF.

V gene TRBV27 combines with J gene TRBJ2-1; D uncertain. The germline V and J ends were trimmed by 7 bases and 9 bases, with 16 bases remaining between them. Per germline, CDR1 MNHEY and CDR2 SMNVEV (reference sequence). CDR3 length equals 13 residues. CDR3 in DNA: TGTGCCAGCAACTCTAGGTTGTCCCCTGAGCAGTTCTTC. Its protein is CASNSRLSPEQFF.

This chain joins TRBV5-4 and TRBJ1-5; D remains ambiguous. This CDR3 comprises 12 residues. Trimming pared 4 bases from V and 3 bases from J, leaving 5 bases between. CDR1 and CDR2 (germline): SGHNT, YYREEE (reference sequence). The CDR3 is CASSNDNQPQHF. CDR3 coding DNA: TGTGCCAGCAGCAATGACAATCAGCCCCAGCATTTT. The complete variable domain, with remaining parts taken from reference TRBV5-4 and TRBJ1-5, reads ETGVTQSPTHLIKTRGQQVTLRCSSQSGHNTVSWYQQALGQGPQFIFQYYREEENGRGNFPPRFSGLQFPNYSSELNVNALELDDSALYLCASSNDNQPQHFGDGTRLSIL.

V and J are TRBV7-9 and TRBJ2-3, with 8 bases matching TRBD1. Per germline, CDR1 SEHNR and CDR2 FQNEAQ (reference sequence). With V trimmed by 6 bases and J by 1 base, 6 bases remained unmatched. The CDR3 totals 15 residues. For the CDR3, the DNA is TGTGCCAGCAGTCCCCGGGACAGGCGCACAGATACGCAGTATTTT. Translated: CASSPRDRRTDTQYF.

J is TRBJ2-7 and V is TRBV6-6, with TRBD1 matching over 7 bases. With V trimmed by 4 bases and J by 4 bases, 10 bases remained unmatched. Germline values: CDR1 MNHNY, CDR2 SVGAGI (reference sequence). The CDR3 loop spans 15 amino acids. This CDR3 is CASSSETGKGYEQYF. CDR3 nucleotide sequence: TGTGCCAGCAGTTCCGAGACAGGGAAGGGGTACGAGCAGTACTTC.

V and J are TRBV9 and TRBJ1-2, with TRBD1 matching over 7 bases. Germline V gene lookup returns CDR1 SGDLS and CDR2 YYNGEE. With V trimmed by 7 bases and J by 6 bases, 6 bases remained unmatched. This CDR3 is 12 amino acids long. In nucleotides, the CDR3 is TGTGCCAGCCGGGGGACAGCCCATGGCTACACCTTC. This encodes CASRGTAHGYTF.

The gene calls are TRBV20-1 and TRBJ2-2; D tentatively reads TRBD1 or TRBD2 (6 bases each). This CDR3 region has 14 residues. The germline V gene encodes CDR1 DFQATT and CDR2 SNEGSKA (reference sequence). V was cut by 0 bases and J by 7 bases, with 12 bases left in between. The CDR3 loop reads CSAREGGPFGELFF. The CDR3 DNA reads TGCAGTGCTAGAGAAGGGGGGCCATTCGGGGAGCTGTTTTTT.

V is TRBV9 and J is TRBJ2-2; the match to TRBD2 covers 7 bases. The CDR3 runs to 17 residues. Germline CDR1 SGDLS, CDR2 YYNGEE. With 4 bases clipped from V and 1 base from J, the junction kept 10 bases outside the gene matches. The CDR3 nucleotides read TGTGCCAGCAGCCTTCCCCAGCGGGGAGAGAACACCGGGGAGCTGTTTTTT. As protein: CASSLPQRGENTGELFF.

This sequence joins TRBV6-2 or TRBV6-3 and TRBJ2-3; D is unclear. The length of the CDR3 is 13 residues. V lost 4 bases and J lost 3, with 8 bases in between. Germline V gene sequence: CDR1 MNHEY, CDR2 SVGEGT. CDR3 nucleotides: TGTGCCAGCAGTTGGAAGCGAACAGATACGCAGTATTTT. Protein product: CASSWKRTDTQYF.

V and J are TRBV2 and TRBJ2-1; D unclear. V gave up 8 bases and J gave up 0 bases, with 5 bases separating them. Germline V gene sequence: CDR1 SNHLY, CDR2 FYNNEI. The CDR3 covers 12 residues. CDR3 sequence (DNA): TGTGCCAGCGCCTACTCCTACAATGAGCAGTTCTTC. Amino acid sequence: CASAYSYNEQFF. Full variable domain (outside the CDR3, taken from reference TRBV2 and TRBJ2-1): EPEVTQTPSHQVTQMGQEVILRCVPISNHLYFYWYRQILGQKVEFLVSFYNNEISEKSEIFDDQFSVERPDGSNFTLKIRSTKLEDSAMYFCASAYSYNEQFFGPGTRLTVL.

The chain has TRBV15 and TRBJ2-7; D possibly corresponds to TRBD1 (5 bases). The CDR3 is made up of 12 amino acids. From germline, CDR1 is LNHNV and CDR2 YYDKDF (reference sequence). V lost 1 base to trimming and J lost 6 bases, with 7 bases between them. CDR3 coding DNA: TGTGCCACCAGCAGAGTAGGGGCCGAGCAGTACTTC. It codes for CATSRVGAEQYF.

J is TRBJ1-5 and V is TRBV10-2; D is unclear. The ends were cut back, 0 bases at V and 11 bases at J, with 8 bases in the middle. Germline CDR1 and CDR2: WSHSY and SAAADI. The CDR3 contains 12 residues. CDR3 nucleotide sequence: TGCGCCAGCAGTGAGTCGATCCTGGCCCAGCATTTT. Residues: CASSESILAQHF.

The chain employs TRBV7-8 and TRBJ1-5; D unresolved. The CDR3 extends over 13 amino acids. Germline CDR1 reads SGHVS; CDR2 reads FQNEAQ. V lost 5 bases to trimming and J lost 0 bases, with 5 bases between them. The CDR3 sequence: CASSRSSNQPQHF. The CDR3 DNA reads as TGTGCCAGCAGCCGGAGTAGCAATCAGCCCCAGCATTTT.

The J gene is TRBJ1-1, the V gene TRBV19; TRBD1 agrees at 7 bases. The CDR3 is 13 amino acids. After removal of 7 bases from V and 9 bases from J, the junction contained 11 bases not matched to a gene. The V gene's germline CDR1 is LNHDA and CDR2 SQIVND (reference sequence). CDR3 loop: CASTRGQDGKAFF. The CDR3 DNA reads TGTGCCAGTACCAGAGGACAGGACGGCAAAGCTTTCTTT. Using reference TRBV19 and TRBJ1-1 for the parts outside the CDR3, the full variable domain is DGGITQSPKYLFRKEGQNVTLSCEQNLNHDAMYWYRQDPGQGLRLIYYSQIVNDFQKGDIAEGYSVSREKKESFPLTVTSAQKNPTAFYLCASTRGQDGKAFFGQGTRLTVV.

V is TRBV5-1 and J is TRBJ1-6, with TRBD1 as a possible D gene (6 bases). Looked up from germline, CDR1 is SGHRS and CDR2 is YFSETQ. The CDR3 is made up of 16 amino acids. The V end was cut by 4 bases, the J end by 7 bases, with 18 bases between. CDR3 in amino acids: CASSPAGGPINSPLHF. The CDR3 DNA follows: TGCGCCAGCAGCCCGGCGGGGGGCCCTATCAATTCACCCCTCCACTTT.

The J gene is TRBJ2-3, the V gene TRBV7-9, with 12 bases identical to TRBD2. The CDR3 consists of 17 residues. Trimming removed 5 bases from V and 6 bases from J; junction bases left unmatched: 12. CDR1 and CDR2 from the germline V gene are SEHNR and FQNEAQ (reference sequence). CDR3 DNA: TGTGCCAGCAGCCCGCGTGCTAGCGGGGGGGCAGCCGATACGCAGTATTTT. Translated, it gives CASSPRASGGAADTQYF.

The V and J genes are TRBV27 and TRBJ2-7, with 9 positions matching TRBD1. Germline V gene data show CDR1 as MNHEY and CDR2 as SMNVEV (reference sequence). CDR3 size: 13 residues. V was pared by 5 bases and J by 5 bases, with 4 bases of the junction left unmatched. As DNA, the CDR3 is TGTGCCAGCAGTCCACAGGGGGCAAACGAGCAGTACTTC. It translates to CASSPQGANEQYF.

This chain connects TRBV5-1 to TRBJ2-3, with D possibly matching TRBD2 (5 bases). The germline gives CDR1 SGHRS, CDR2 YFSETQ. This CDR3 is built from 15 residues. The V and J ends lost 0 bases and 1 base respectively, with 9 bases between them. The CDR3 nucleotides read TGCGCCAGCAGCTTGGGAGGTAGCGGCACAGATACGCAGTATTTT. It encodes CASSLGGSGTDTQYF.

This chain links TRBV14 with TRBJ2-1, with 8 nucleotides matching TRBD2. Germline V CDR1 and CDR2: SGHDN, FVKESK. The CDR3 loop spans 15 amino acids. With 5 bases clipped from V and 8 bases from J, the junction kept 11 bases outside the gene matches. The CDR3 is CASSEVSGGPDEQFF. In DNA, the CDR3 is TGTGCCAGCAGCGAGGTGTCGGGGGGGCCGGATGAGCAGTTCTTC.

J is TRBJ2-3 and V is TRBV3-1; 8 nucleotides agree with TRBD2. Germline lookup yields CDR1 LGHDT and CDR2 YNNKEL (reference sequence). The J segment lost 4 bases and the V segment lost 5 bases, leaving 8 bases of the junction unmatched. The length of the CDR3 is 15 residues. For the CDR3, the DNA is TGTGCCAGCAGCGTTATCCCGGGGGGGTCAGATACGCAGTATTTT. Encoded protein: CASSVIPGGSDTQYF.